The clone carrying this T cell receptor beta chain was observed once. This entry is derived from a study of blood T cells in healthy people across ages. The V end lost 2 bases, the J end lost 0 bases, and 9 bases lay between the germline ends. Germline CDR1 MGHRA, CDR2 YSYEKL. The CDR3 is made up of 15 amino acids. A sample-barcoded 5' primer and a J-beta primer mix were used in a second PCR of about 7 to 12 cycles. TCRdb reprocessed the 5' RACE reads with MiXCR, giving one entry per CDR3 protein. The sample lists 800,000 to 1,300,000 distinct CDR3 sequences; about 25% were seen once. Separately, the same data were catalogued under a study of T cells of mothers and their children.

The sequenced sample consisted of blood. The rearrangement joins TRBV4-1 to TRBJ2-3, with D uncertain. This clonotype was sampled from a girl aged 2-10 years in good health. The CDR3 nucleotides read TGCGCCAGCAGCCAATCCGGATTTAGCACAGATACGCAGTATTTT. It yields the protein CASSQSGFSTDTQYF.